The source of this TCR beta chain is a study of T cell responses to AZD1222 COVID-19 vaccine. This table comes from immunoSEQ multiplex PCR, and its TCRdb copy is limited to in-frame clones, with some not included. The sample lists about 46,000 clones; 70% to 90% were seen once. The receptor was isolated from an adult who received the AZD1222 COVID-19 vaccine. This material consisted of peripheral blood, taken 28 days after the second AZD1222 dose.

The CDR3 DNA sequence: TGTGCCAGCAGTGAATGGTGGGTGGGTGGTAGGGAGCAGTACTTC. This codes for CASSEWWVGGREQYF. V is TRBV2 and J is TRBJ2-7; D is ambiguous. This CDR3 region has 15 residues. Germline CDR1 reads SNHLY; CDR2 reads FYNNEI. The ends were cut back, 2 bases at V and 7 bases at J, with 18 bases in the middle.